A single sample gave rise to the 21 T cell receptor beta chains below, sequenced in a study of molecular identifiers for immune sequencing clone quantification. MiXCR, run by TCRdb on the PCR reads, gives a single entry per CDR3 protein. The sample yields roughly 90,000 distinct CDR3 sequences, roughly 19% seen once. The sample taken for sequencing was naive CD8+ T cells from blood, with Jurkat cell RNA spiked in. Indicated subset: FACS-sorted CD8+CD4-CCR7+CD45RA+ naive T cells. These receptors originate from a human donor in good health. Some libraries in this study had Jurkat cell RNA spiked in.

This clonotype was detected ten times or more. The chain combines TRBV7-9 with TRBJ1-1, with 7 bases fitting TRBD1. Germline CDR1 and CDR2: SEHNR and FQNEAQ (reference sequence). The CDR3 runs to 14 residues. Losses at the gene ends were 1 base for V and 3 bases for J; bases not matched to a gene: 2. In nucleotides, the CDR3 is TGTGCCAGCAGCTTAGGCCAGGGGGACACTGAAGCTTTCTTT. Encoded protein: CASSLGQGDTEAFF.

This clonotype was seen repeatedly, ten times or more. Because it lacks the conserved phenylalanine or tryptophan at the end, this CDR3 is likely a read error. The chain joins TRBV6-2 or TRBV6-3 to TRBJ2-3; 10 bases fit TRBD2. Losses at the gene ends were 6 bases for V and 2 bases for J; bases not matched to a gene: 8. From germline, CDR1 is MNHEY and CDR2 SVGEGT. The CDR3 runs 16 residues. The CDR3 here is CASRPGLAVSTDTQYS. The CDR3 DNA reads TGTGCCAGCAGACCAGGACTAGCGGTTTCCACAGATACGCAGTATTCT.

This clonotype was seen at least ten times. V usage is TRBV3-1 and J usage is TRBJ2-5, with D unresolved. The CDR3 totals 12 residues. Germline V lookup: CDR1 LGHDT, CDR2 YNNKEL (reference sequence). V was cut by 3 bases and J by 3 bases, with 5 bases left in between. CDR3 nucleotide sequence: TGTGCCAGCAGCCAGATTGAAGAGACCCAGTACTTC. It codes for CASSQIEETQYF.

This chain joins TRBV7-8 and TRBJ2-7; TRBD1 aligns across 9 bases. Per germline, CDR1 SGHVS and CDR2 FQNEAQ. V lost 1 base to trimming and J lost 3 bases; unmatched junction nucleotides: 7. The CDR3 runs 16 residues. Written as DNA, the CDR3 is TGTGCCAGCAGCTTAGATAAAAGGACAGGGGACTACGAGCAGTACTTC. Its translation: CASSLDKRTGDYEQYF.

This clonotype has a count of ten or more. The rearrangement uses TRBV29-1 and TRBJ2-7; TRBD2 aligns across 7 bases. With 6 bases clipped from V and 0 bases from J, the junction kept 8 bases outside the gene matches. From germline, CDR1 is SQVTM and CDR2 ANQGSEA. The CDR3 is made up of 14 amino acids. This chain's CDR3 is CSVAGREFSYEQYF. CDR3 DNA sequence: TGCAGCGTCGCAGGGAGGGAGTTCTCCTACGAGCAGTACTTC.

Notes on this clonotype: Possible read error: a much larger clone is one base away. The rearrangement links TRBV11-2 to TRBJ2-7; 7 bases fit TRBD1. Germline V gives CDR1 SGHAT, CDR2 FQNNGV. The CDR3 extends over 14 amino acids. The CDR3 coding sequence is TGTGTCAGCAGCCCCTGGACAGGTATCTACGAGCAGTACTTC. It yields the protein CVSSPWTGIYEQYF.

This clonotype was found many times. V usage is TRBV19 and J usage is TRBJ2-5; D unclear. CDR3 length: 13 amino acids. V was clipped by 3 bases and J by 5 bases, with 10 bases between them. Germline lookup yields CDR1 LNHDA and CDR2 SQIVND (reference sequence). CDR3 loop: CASSIGISETQYF. The DNA for the CDR3 is TGTGCCAGTAGTATCGGTATTTCGGAGACCCAGTACTTC.

This clonotype was recorded many times. The chain uses TRBV2 and TRBJ2-2; 9 nucleotides agree with TRBD2. V dropped 6 bases and J dropped 3; count of bases not matched to a gene: 14. Germline V gives CDR1 SNHLY, CDR2 FYNNEI. The CDR3 is made up of 18 amino acids. CDR3 sequence reads: CASREDSGGPFYTGELFF. CDR3 bases: TGTGCCAGCAGAGAGGATAGCGGGGGACCGTTCTACACCGGGGAGCTGTTTTTT.

This clonotype was observed many times. This chain connects TRBV27 to TRBJ1-2; TRBD1 might be the D (6 bases). The CDR3 consists of 14 residues. Germline values: CDR1 MNHEY, CDR2 SMNVEV (reference sequence). The germline V and J ends were trimmed by 0 bases and 4 bases, with 9 bases remaining between them. CDR3 in DNA: TGTGCCAGCAGTTTATCAGGGACAAGCTATGGCTACACCTTC. Its protein product is CASSLSGTSYGYTF.

This clonotype was counted many times. V usage is TRBV5-4 and J usage is TRBJ1-1, with D unclear. Germline values: CDR1 SGHNT, CDR2 YYREEE (reference sequence). The CDR3 consists of 12 residues. Trimming left V 0 bases short and J 4 bases short, with 4 bases between. The CDR3 protein is CASSLGATEAFF. The CDR3 nucleotides read TGTGCCAGCAGCTTGGGGGCCACTGAAGCTTTCTTT.

This clonotype has a count of ten or more. The chain carries TRBV5-5 and TRBJ2-7; D uncertain. V shed 2 bases and J shed 5 bases, with 14 bases lying between them. Germline loops: CDR1 SGHKS, CDR2 YYEKEE (reference sequence). This CDR3 is 14 amino acids long. CDR3: CASSFWEGLDEQYF. DNA for the CDR3: TGTGCCAGCAGCTTTTGGGAAGGGTTGGACGAGCAGTACTTC.

As for this clonotype: This may stem from a read error, because a much larger clone lies one nucleotide away. The chain couples TRBV7-6 to TRBJ2-2; D not certain. The ends were cut back, 5 bases at V and 3 bases at J, with 13 bases in the middle. The length of the CDR3 is 15 residues. Germline loops: CDR1 SGHVS, CDR2 FNYEAQ. This CDR3 is CASSPTPTDTGELFF. The CDR3 DNA follows: TGTGCCAGCAGCCCAACACCGACGGACACCGGGGAGCTGTTTTTT.

This clonotype came up many times. CDR3 amino acids: CASSQDVHSTYEQYF. CDR3 in DNA: TGTGCCAGCAGCCAAGATGTTCACAGCACCTACGAGCAGTACTTC. V gene TRBV3-1 combines with J gene TRBJ2-7; D gene ambiguous. CDR1 is LGHDT, CDR2 YNNKEL, per germline (reference sequence). This CDR3 contains 15 residues. V gave up 0 bases and J gave up 2 bases, with 11 bases separating them.

This clonotype was detected many times. The CDR3, as DNA: TGTGCCAGCAGCCAGTGGGGACAGTACACAGATACGCAGTATTTT. Encoded protein: CASSQWGQYTDTQYF. The chain links TRBV3-2 to TRBJ2-3; TRBD1 reflects the table's D call only, with no check against the DNA. TRBV3-2 is reported as a pseudogene. The length of the CDR3 is 15 residues.

This clonotype was found many times. The V call is TRBV28, the J call TRBJ2-5; D is unresolved. The germline V gene has CDR1 MDHEN and CDR2 SYDVKM. V was trimmed by 6 bases and J by 5 bases, leaving 10 bases between them. The CDR3 length is 12 residues. The CDR3 protein is CASSSLRETQYF. In nucleotides, the CDR3 is TGTGCCAGCAGCTCTCTACGGGAGACCCAGTACTTC.

This clonotype came up many times. This chain's CDR3 is CASSGTASTDTQYF. The CDR3 nucleotides are TGTGCCAGCAGCGGGACAGCTAGCACAGATACGCAGTATTTT. The genes are TRBV9 and TRBJ2-3; TRBD1 is a possible D gene (6 bases). V was clipped by 3 bases and J by 0 bases, with 8 bases between them. Germline V gene data show CDR1 as SGDLS and CDR2 as YYNGEE. The CDR3 consists of 14 residues.

This clonotype was detected many times. V and J are TRBV6-1 and TRBJ2-3, with a weak D call TRBD2 (5 bases). The length of the CDR3 is 19 residues. Germline CDR1 MNHNS, CDR2 SASEGT. The V end was cut by 4 bases, the J end by 0 bases, with 23 bases between. The CDR3 sequence: CASSARPGKERASTDTQYF. The CDR3 DNA is TGTGCCAGCAGTGCGCGACCGGGAAAGGAGAGGGCTAGCACAGATACGCAGTATTTT.

Points on this clonotype: Just one base apart from a much larger clone, this may be a read error. In this CDR3 the conserved last residue, phenylalanine or tryptophan, is missing, so a read error is likely. As DNA, the CDR3 is TGTGCCACCAGCAGGACGGACCTAGCCAAAAACATTCAGTACTCC. Translation gives CATSRTDLAKNIQYS. V gene TRBV15 combines with J gene TRBJ2-4; D is uncertain. Per germline, CDR1 LNHNV and CDR2 YYDKDF (reference sequence). This CDR3 is built from 15 residues. V was clipped by 3 bases and J by 0 bases, with 9 bases between them.

Comments on this clonotype: A much larger clone lies a single base off, so this may be a read error. The rearrangement uses TRBV6-2 or TRBV6-3 and TRBJ2-7; a possible D gene is TRBD2 (5 bases). Germline V gene data show CDR1 as MNHEY and CDR2 as SVGEGT. The CDR3 consists of 14 residues. CDR3 amino acids: CTSSYWQRPYEQYF. The CDR3 DNA sequence: TGTACCAGCAGTTACTGGCAGCGGCCCTACGAGCAGTACTTC.

This clonotype was recorded many times. The chain combines TRBV2 with TRBJ2-3; D is uncertain. This CDR3 is built from 13 residues. Trimming removed 3 bases at V and 8 bases at J, with 12 bases between. Germline lookup yields CDR1 SNHLY and CDR2 FYNNEI. Here the CDR3 DNA reads TGTGCCAGCAGTGATATACTTGTTCCTACGCAGTATTTT. It codes for CASSDILVPTQYF.

There are many counts of this clonotype. The chain couples TRBV12-3 or TRBV12-4 to TRBJ2-2; D gene unclear. The CDR3 loop spans 11 amino acids. V was clipped by 11 bases and J by 7 bases, with 11 bases between them. The CDR3 is CAGDSNGELFF. As DNA, the CDR3 is TGTGCCGGCGATAGCAACGGGGAGCTGTTTTTT.